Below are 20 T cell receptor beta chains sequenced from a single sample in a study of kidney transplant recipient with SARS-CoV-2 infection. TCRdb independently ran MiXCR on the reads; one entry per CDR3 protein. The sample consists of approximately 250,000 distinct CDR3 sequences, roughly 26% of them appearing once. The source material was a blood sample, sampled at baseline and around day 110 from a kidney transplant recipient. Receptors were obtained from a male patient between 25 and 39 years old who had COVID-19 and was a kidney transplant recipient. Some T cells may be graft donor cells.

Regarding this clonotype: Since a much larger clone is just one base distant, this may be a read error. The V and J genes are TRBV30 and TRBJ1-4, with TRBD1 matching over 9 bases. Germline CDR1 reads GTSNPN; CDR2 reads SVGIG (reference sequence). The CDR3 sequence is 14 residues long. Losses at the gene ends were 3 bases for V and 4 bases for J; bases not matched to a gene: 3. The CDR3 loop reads CAWSRTGVNEKLFF. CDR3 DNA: TGTGCCTGGAGCAGGACAGGGGTTAATGAAAAACTGTTTTTT.

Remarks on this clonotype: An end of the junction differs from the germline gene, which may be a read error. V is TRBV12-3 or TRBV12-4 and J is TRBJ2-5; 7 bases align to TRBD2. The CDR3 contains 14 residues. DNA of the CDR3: TGTGCCAGCAGTTTATGGGAGGGAGGAGAGACCCAGCACTTC. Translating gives CASSLWEGGETQHF.

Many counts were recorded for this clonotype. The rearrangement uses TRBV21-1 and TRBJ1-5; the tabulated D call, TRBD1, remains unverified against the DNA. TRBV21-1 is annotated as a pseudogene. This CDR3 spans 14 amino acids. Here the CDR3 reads CASSRDREGIPQHF. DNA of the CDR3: TGTGCCAGCAGCAGAGACAGGGAAGGAATCCCCCAGCATTTT.

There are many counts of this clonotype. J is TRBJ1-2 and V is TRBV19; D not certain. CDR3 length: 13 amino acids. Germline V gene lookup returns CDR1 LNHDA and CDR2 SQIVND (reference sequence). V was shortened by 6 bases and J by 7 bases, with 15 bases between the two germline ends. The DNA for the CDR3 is TGTGCCAGTAGGAACAGTGGGAGTGTTGGCTACACCTTC. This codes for CASRNSGSVGYTF.

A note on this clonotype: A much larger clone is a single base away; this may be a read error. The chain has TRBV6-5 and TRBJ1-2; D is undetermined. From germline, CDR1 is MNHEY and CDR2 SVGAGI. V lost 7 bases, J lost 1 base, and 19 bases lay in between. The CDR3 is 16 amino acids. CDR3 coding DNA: TGTGCCAGCATTGAGGCAGGAGGTTCGCGTAACTATGGCTACACCTTC. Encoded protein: CASIEAGGSRNYGYTF.

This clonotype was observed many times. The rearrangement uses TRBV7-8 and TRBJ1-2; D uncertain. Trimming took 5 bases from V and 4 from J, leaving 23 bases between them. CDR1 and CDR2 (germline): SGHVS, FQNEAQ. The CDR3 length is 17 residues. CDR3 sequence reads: CASSRMLFTRKTYGYTF. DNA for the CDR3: TGTGCCAGCAGCAGAATGCTGTTTACCCGAAAGACCTATGGCTACACCTTC.

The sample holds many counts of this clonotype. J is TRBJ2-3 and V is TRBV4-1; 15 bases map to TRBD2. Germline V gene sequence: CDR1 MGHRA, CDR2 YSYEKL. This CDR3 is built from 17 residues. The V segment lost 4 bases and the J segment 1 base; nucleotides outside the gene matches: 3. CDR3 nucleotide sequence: TGCGCCAGCAGCCGCGGACTAGCGGGGGGGGGCACAGATACGCAGTATTTT. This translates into CASSRGLAGGGTDTQYF.

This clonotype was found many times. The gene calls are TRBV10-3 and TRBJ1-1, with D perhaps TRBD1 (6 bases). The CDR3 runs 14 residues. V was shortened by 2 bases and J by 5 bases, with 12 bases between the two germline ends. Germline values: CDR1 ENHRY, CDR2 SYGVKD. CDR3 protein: CAISEKGVFTEAFF. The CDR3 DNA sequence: TGTGCCATCAGTGAGAAGGGGGTTTTTACTGAAGCTTTCTTT.

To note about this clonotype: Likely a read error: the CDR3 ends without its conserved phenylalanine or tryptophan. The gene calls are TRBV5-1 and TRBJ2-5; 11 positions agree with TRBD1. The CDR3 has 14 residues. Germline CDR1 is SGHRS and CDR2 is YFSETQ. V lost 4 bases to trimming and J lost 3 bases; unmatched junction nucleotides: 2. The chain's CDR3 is CASSGQGAEETQYS. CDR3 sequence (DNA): TGCGCCAGCAGCGGACAGGGGGCCGAAGAGACCCAGTACTCC.

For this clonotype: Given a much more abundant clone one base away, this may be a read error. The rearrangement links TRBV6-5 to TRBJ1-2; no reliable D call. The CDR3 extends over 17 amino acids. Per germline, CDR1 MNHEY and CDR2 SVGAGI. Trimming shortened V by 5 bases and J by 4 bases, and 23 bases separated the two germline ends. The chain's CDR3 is CASSGTPECRKAYGYTF. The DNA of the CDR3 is TGTGCCAGCAGTGGCACGCCGGAATGTAGAAAGGCCTATGGCTACACCTTC.

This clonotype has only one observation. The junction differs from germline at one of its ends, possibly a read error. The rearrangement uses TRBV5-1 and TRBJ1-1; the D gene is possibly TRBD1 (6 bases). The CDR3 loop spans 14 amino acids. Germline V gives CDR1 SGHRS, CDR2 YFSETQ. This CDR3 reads CASSLPGVGTDAFF. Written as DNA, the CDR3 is TGCGCCAGCAGCTTGCCAGGGGTAGGCACTGACGCTTTCTTT. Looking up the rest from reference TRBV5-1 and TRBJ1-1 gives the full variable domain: KAGVTQTPRYLIKTRGQQVTLSCSPISGHRSVSWYQQTPGQGLQFLFEYFSETQRNKGNFPGRFSGRQFSNSRSEMNVSTLELGDSALYLCASSLPGVGTDAFFGQGTRLTVV.

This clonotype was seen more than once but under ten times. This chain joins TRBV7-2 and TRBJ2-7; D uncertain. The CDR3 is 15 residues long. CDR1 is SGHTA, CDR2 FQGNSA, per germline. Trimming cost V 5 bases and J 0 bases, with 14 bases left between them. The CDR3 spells CASSTRTATSYEQYF. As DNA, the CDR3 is TGTGCCAGCAGCACTCGGACGGCCACCTCCTACGAGCAGTACTTC.

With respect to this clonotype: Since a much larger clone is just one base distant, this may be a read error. The CDR3 reads CSARELRGRGREQYF. CDR3 nucleotides: TGCAGTGCTAGAGAGCTTCGCGGGAGGGGCCGCGAGCAGTACTTC. The chain employs TRBV20-1 and TRBJ2-7; TRBD2 matches 9 bases. The CDR3 length is 15 residues. Per the germline V gene, CDR1 is DFQATT and CDR2 is SNEGSKA (reference sequence). Losses at the gene ends were 0 bases for V and 6 bases for J; bases not matched to a gene: 9.

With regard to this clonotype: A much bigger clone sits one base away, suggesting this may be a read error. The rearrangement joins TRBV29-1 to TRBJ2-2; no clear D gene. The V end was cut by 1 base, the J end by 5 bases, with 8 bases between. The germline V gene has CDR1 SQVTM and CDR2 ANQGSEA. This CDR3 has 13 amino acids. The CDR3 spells CSVEVLRTGELFF. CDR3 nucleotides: TGCAGCGTTGAAGTTCTTAGGACCGGGGAGCTGTTTTTT.

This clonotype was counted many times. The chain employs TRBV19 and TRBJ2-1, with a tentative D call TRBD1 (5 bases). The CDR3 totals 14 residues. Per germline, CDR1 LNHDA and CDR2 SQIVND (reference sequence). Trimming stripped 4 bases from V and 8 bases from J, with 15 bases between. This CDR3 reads CASSTSRTRDEQFF. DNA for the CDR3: TGTGCCAGTAGTACCAGTAGGACAAGGGATGAGCAGTTCTTC.

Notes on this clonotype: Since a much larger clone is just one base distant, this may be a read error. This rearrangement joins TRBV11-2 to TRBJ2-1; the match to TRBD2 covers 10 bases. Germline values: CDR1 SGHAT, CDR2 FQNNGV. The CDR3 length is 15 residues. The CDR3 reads CANSLEVGASGRQFF. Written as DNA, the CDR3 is TGTGCCAACAGCTTAGAGGTTGGGGCTAGCGGGAGGCAGTTCTTC.

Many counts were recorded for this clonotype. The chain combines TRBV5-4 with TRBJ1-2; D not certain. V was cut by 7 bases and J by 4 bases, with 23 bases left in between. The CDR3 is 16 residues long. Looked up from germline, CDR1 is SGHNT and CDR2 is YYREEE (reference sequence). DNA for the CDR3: TGTGCCAGCTTCATCTCCGTACCAGGAAAGACCTATGGCTACACCTTC. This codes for CASFISVPGKTYGYTF. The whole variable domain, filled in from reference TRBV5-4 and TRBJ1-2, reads ETGVTQSPTHLIKTRGQQVTLRCSSQSGHNTVSWYQQALGQGPQFIFQYYREEENGRGNFPPRFSGLQFPNYSSELNVNALELDDSALYLCASFISVPGKTYGYTFGSGTRLTVV.

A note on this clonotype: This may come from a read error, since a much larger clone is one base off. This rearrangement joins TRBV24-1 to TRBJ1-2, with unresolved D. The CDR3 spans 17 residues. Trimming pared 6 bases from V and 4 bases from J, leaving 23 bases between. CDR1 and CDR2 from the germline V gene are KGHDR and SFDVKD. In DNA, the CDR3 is TGTGCCACCAGTTCCAAAAGTAGTACCAGAAAGACCTATGGCTACACCTTC. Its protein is CATSSKSSTRKTYGYTF.

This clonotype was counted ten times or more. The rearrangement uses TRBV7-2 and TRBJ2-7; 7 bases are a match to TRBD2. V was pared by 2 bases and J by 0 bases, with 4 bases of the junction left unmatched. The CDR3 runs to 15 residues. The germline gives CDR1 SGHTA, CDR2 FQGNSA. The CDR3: CASSLRASGSYEQYF. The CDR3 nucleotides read TGTGCCAGCAGCTTAAGGGCTAGCGGCTCCTACGAGCAGTACTTC. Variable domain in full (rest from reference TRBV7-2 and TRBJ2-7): GAGVSQSPSNKVTEKGKDVELRCDPISGHTALYWYRQSLGQGLEFLIYFQGNSAPDKSGLPSDRFSAERTGGSVSTLTIQRTQQEDSAVYLCASSLRASGSYEQYFGPGTRLTVT.

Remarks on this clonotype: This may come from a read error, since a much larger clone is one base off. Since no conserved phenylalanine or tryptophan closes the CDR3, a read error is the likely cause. DNA of the CDR3: TGTGCCAGCAGCCTCCGCGACAGGGTGGCTTTCTCT. Its translation is CASSLRDRVAFS. The chain links TRBV3-1 to TRBJ1-1; 7 nucleotides align to TRBD1. V dropped 4 bases and J dropped 11; count of bases not matched to a gene: 7. This CDR3 region has 12 residues. Germline-derived CDR1 and CDR2 are LGHDT and YNNKEL (reference sequence).